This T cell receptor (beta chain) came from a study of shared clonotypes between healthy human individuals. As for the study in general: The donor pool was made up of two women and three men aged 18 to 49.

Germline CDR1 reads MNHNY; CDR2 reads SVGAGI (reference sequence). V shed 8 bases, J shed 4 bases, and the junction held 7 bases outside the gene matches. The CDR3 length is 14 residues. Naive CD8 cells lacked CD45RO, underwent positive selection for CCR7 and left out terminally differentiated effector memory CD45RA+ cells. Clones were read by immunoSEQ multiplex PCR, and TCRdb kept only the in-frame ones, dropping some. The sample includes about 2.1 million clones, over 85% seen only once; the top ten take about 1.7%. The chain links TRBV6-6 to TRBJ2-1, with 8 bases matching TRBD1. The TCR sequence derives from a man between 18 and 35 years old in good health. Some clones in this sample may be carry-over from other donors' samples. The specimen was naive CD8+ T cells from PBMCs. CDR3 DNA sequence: TGTGCCAGCCACCAGGGGGCGGGGTACAATGAGCAGTTCTTC. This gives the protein CASHQGAGYNEQFF.